This TCR beta chain is from a study of siplizumab effects on memory and regulatory T cells. Points from the study as a whole: Controls had approximately 26% Treg-derived mappable alloreactive CD4+ clones on average, versus around 62% with siplizumab. It was never confirmed that proliferating Tregs from siplizumab cultures were suppressive.

Comments on this clone: The antigen remains unidentified.

About 9.8 x 10^4 TCR templates per sample were sequenced. Generated by immunoSEQ multiplex PCR, the TCRdb table keeps only in-frame clones and is missing some. The sample shows about 97,000 clones, 80% to 95% of them seen only once. The sample consisted of CD4+ T cells sorted from blood. This TCR was recovered from a human donor in good health.

This CDR3 is CASTSQPQVQPQHF. CDR3 nucleotide sequence: TGTGCCAGCACCTCCCAACCCCAAGTTCAGCCCCAGCATTTT. This chain uses TRBV28 with TRBJ1-5, with D unclear. V dropped 7 bases and J dropped 6 bases, with 16 bases sitting between them. The CDR3 extends over 14 amino acids. Germline V gene sequence: CDR1 MDHEN, CDR2 SYDVKM. The complete variable domain, with remaining parts taken from reference TRBV28 and TRBJ1-5, reads DVKVTQSSRYLVKRTGEKVFLECVQDMDHENMFWYRQDPGLGLRLIYFSYDVKMKEKGDIPEGYSVSREKKERFSLILESASTNQTSMYLCASTSQPQVQPQHFGDGTRLSIL.